The TCR beta chain described here comes from a study of blood T cell repertoires in COVID-19. Across the study: The United States, Italy and Spain provided the acute and convalescent COVID-19 samples. From T cells, B-cell-depleted T cells, or PBMCs came the material, which was cDNA or gDNA.

This clone was counted a few times. The same CDR3 arises from other DNA sequences in this sample as well. The CDR3 has 14 amino acids. Germline lookup yields CDR1 MNHEY and CDR2 SMNVEV (reference sequence). V was pared by 5 bases and J by 1 base, with 4 bases of the junction left unmatched. Per the study methods: Reference gene primer amplification yielded estimated nucleated cell counts. Generated by immunoSEQ multiplex PCR, the TCRdb table keeps only in-frame clones and is missing some. The V and J calls and clone size are taken from that table; D and trimming were inferred from the DNA. The repertoire holds 270,000 or so clones, with under 90% as singletons.

The chain joins TRBV27 to TRBJ1-1; 7 nucleotides match TRBD1. The sequenced sample was peripheral blood. The origin of this receptor is a human donor in a cohort sampled during active COVID-19. CDR3 bases: TGTGCCAGCAGTACCAACAGGGGGAACACTGAAGCTTTCTTT. Protein sequence: CASSTNRGNTEAFF.